What follows are 16 T cell receptor beta chains derived from one specimen sequenced in a study of T cell changes during pregnancy in multiple sclerosis. Method: immunoSEQ multiplex PCR; TCRdb's copy keeps in-frame clones and lacks some. The sample includes approximately 31,000 clones, around 89% seen only once; the top ten take 5% to 7.5%. The starting material was CD8+ T cells from peripheral blood mononuclear cells, obtained in the second trimester of pregnancy. These receptors were taken from a female donor with multiple sclerosis, enrolled in a pregnancy study.

This clone is judged large. The chain links TRBV4-2 to TRBJ2-1, with TRBD2 as a possible D gene (6 bases). V lost 0 bases, J lost 3 bases, and 9 bases lay in between. The CDR3 is made up of 15 amino acids. CDR1 and CDR2 from the germline V gene are LGHNA and YNFKEQ. CDR3 DNA: TGTGCCAGCAGCCAAGAAACAGCGGGCTACAATGAGCAGTTCTTC. Translation gives CASSQETAGYNEQFF.

V gene TRBV5-6 combines with J gene TRBJ2-7, with TRBD2 matching 7 bases. Germline CDR1 is SGHDT and CDR2 is YYEEEE. CDR3 length equals 13 residues. V lost 3 bases to trimming and J lost 0 bases; unmatched junction nucleotides: 0. The CDR3 DNA is TGTGCCAGCAGCTCGGGGGGCTCCTACGAGCAGTACTTC. This sequence encodes CASSSGGSYEQYF.

This clone was observed a single time. V usage is TRBV27 and J usage is TRBJ2-1; 11 bases map to TRBD2. The CDR3 has 15 amino acids. Per the germline V gene, CDR1 is MNHEY and CDR2 is SMNVEV (reference sequence). J gave up 2 bases and V 6 bases, and 3 bases lay outside the gene matches. CDR3 in DNA: TGTGCCAGCAGCTTGGGACTAGCGGCCTACAATGAGCAGTTCTTC. Protein product: CASSLGLAAYNEQFF.

This chain joins TRBV19 and TRBJ1-1; TRBD1 is a possible D gene (5 bases). Germline V gene sequence: CDR1 LNHDA, CDR2 SQIVND (reference sequence). V was shortened by 7 bases and J by 1 base, with 10 bases between the two germline ends. This CDR3 region has 13 residues. CDR3 DNA sequence: TGTGCCAGTATTTGGGGCCCGAACACTGAAGCTTTCTTT. Translating gives CASIWGPNTEAFF.

This clone is a singleton in its sample. The V call is TRBV7-3, the J call TRBJ1-1; D perhaps matches TRBD1 (5 bases). The ends were cut back, 3 bases at V and 3 bases at J, with 8 bases in the middle. The CDR3 contains 13 residues. Germline CDR1 and CDR2: SGHTA and FQGTGA. This chain's CDR3 is CASSFRDYTEAFF. The CDR3 region has the DNA TGTGCCAGCAGCTTCAGGGATTACACTGAAGCTTTCTTT.

The J gene is TRBJ2-1, the V gene TRBV27; perhaps TRBD2 as D (6 bases). Germline V CDR1 and CDR2: MNHEY, SMNVEV (reference sequence). The CDR3 is 15 amino acids. V was cut by 1 base and J by 4 bases, with 11 bases left in between. The CDR3 DNA follows: TGTGCCAGCAGTTTATATCGGGGACTGTACAATGAGCAGTTCTTC. Translation gives CASSLYRGLYNEQFF.

In DNA, the CDR3 is TGTGCCAGCAGCGAAGACACAACCTACGAGCAGTACTTC. Translation gives CASSEDTTYEQYF. J is TRBJ2-7 and V is TRBV5-4; D is uncertain. The CDR3 extends over 13 amino acids. V lost 4 bases, J lost 2 bases, and 10 bases lay in between. In germline, CDR1 is SGHNT, CDR2 YYREEE (reference sequence).

The count of this clone is one. The genes are TRBV7-9 and TRBJ2-3; the match to TRBD1 covers 9 bases. The CDR3 contains 13 residues. Germline CDR1 is SEHNR and CDR2 is FQNEAQ (reference sequence). The trim removed 5 bases at V and 9 bases at J, leaving 6 bases unmatched. Here the CDR3 DNA reads TGTGCCAGCAGCCTCGACAGGGGGGACACGCAGTATTTT. It codes for CASSLDRGDTQYF.

A remark on this clone: Germline is not matched at one junction end, which may reflect a read error. V and J are TRBV7-7 and TRBJ2-7; possible D gene TRBD2, 7 bases. Germline V lookup: CDR1 SSHAT, CDR2 FNYEAQ (reference sequence). The CDR3 totals 17 residues. The DNA for the CDR3 is TGTGCTAGCAGCCCTAAAGGGGGGGCAGGGATTTCCTACGAGCAGTACTTC. Its translation is CASSPKGGAGISYEQYF.

The rearrangement links TRBV11-2 to TRBJ2-7; TRBD2 matches 11 bases. Germline CDR1 reads SGHAT; CDR2 reads FQNNGV. The CDR3 extends over 14 amino acids. With 3 bases clipped from V and 3 bases from J, the junction kept 1 base outside the gene matches. CDR3 DNA sequence: TGTGCCAGCAGCTTCGGACTAGCGGGCTACGAGCAGTACTTC. Protein sequence: CASSFGLAGYEQYF.

The chain uses TRBV27 and TRBJ2-7, with no clear D. The CDR3 length is 13 residues. Per the germline V gene, CDR1 is MNHEY and CDR2 is SMNVEV (reference sequence). V lost 3 bases, J lost 0 bases, and 6 bases lay in between. The CDR3, as DNA: TGTGCCAGCAGTTTTACCAGCTCCTACGAGCAGTACTTC. It codes for CASSFTSSYEQYF.

This chain uses TRBV27 with TRBJ2-1; TRBD2 matches at 10 bases. After removal of 10 bases from V and 3 bases from J, the junction contained 6 bases not matched to a gene. The CDR3 is made up of 14 amino acids. The germline V gene encodes CDR1 MNHEY and CDR2 SMNVEV (reference sequence). The CDR3 coding sequence is TGTGCCACCAAAGCGGGAGGGTTCTACAATGAGCAGTTCTTC. Protein product: CATKAGGFYNEQFF.

The gene calls are TRBV5-1 and TRBJ2-1; weak D call: TRBD2 (5 bases). The CDR3 is 13 residues long. Trimming removed 1 base at V and 5 bases at J, with 7 bases between. Per germline, CDR1 SGHRS and CDR2 YFSETQ. The CDR3 DNA follows: TGCGCCAGCAGCTTGTGGGGAGACAATGAGCAGTTCTTC. It translates to CASSLWGDNEQFF.

The rearrangement joins TRBV2 to TRBJ2-2; 9 bases match TRBD2. The CDR3 runs to 16 residues. Trimming took 6 bases from V and 5 from J; bases not matched to a gene: 10. The germline gives CDR1 SNHLY, CDR2 FYNNEI. The CDR3 spells CASRRGGTSRTGELFF. The CDR3 bases are TGTGCCAGCAGGAGGGGGGGGACTAGCCGAACCGGGGAGCTGTTTTTT.

The rearrangement joins TRBV6-5 to TRBJ2-7; 7 positions agree with TRBD2. The CDR3 spans 13 residues. V shed 4 bases and J 4 bases; nucleotides not matched to a gene: 4. The germline V gene encodes CDR1 MNHEY and CDR2 SVGAGI. CDR3 residues: CASSWGGGYEQYF. The CDR3 nucleotides read TGTGCCAGCAGTTGGGGGGGAGGGTACGAGCAGTACTTC.

Only one count was recorded for this clone. The chain links TRBV27 to TRBJ1-2; D might be TRBD1 (6 bases). Trimming took 0 bases from V and 7 from J, leaving 9 bases between them. Germline CDR1 reads MNHEY; CDR2 reads SMNVEV (reference sequence). This CDR3 comprises 13 residues. The CDR3 loop reads CASSLSKDSGYTF. In DNA, the CDR3 is TGTGCCAGCAGTTTATCGAAGGACAGTGGCTACACCTTC.